Below are 27 T cell receptor beta chains sequenced from a single sample in a study of vaccination effects on CD4 cells after COVID-19. TCRdb's table, derived via immunoSEQ multiplex PCR, lists solely in-frame clones and lacks some. The data contain around 60,000 clones, around 80% of them singletons. Which antigens these TCRs recognize remains unknown. Isolation of CD4+ T cells took place after less than 12 days of culture. This sample comprised CD4+ T cells from PBMCs cultured without peptide, obtained before COVID-19 vaccination. The receptors were sampled from a human donor who received a COVID-19 vaccine.

V and J are TRBV13 and TRBJ2-1; D may match TRBD1 or TRBD2 (6 bases each). Looked up from germline, CDR1 is PRHDT and CDR2 is FYEKMQ (reference sequence). V lost 0 bases to trimming and J lost 15 bases, with 12 bases between them. The CDR3 contains 12 residues. The CDR3 spells CASSLGGGQRFF. The CDR3 coding sequence is TGTGCCAGCAGCTTAGGTGGGGGGCAGAGGTTCTTC.

V usage is TRBV18 and J usage is TRBJ2-7; 8 bases map to TRBD1. V lost 6 bases to trimming and J lost 3 bases; unmatched junction nucleotides: 4. This CDR3 is 13 amino acids long. Germline values: CDR1 KGHSH, CDR2 LQKENI. CDR3 loop: CASSAQGGYEQYV. CDR3 DNA: TGTGCCAGCTCGGCACAGGGGGGCTACGAGCAGTACGTC.

The genes are TRBV9 and TRBJ2-1, with D perhaps assigned TRBD1 or TRBD2 (5 bases each). CDR3 length: 15 amino acids. CDR1 is SGDLS and CDR2 is YYNGEE in the germline V gene. The V and J ends lost 4 bases and 7 bases respectively, with 18 bases between them. The CDR3 nucleotides are TGTGCCAGCAGCTCCCTGGGGACCCAAAGAAATGAGCAGTTCTTC. Its translation: CASSSLGTQRNEQFF.

J is TRBJ2-5 and V is TRBV2, with D perhaps TRBD1 or TRBD2 (6 bases each). Per germline, CDR1 SNHLY and CDR2 FYNNEI. The CDR3 is 13 residues long. Trimming pared 7 bases from V and 1 base from J, leaving 10 bases between. This chain's CDR3 is CASMRDIQETQYF. CDR3 DNA: TGTGCCAGCATGCGGGACATCCAAGAGACCCAGTACTTC.

This clone was detected once. The chain employs TRBV19 and TRBJ2-3; D is undetermined. This CDR3 has 15 residues. CDR1 LNHDA and CDR2 SQIVND come from the germline V gene (reference sequence). Trimming stripped 7 bases from V and 6 bases from J, with 20 bases between. CDR3 sequence reads: CASTPKGLGADTQYF. DNA of the CDR3: TGTGCCAGTACCCCTAAGGGTCTTGGTGCGGATACGCAGTATTTT.

The V gene is TRBV9, the J gene TRBJ2-1; 7 bases are shared with TRBD2. CDR1 and CDR2 (germline): SGDLS, YYNGEE. This CDR3 region has 16 residues. Trimming at V came to 2 bases and at J to 9 bases, leaving 14 bases not matched to a gene. CDR3 bases: TGTGCCAGCAGCGTGGGGGGGACGTCAGGAGCGGGTGAGCAGTTCTTC. Amino acids: CASSVGGTSGAGEQFF.

The CDR3 loop reads CSAQTLIGNTIYF. The CDR3 region has the DNA TGCAGCGCTCAGACACTTATCGGAAACACCATATATTTT. The rearrangement joins TRBV29-1 to TRBJ1-3; D unresolved. Germline lookup yields CDR1 SQVTM and CDR2 ANQGSEA. The V end lost 7 bases, the J end lost 4 bases, and 14 bases lay between the germline ends. The CDR3 totals 13 residues.

This chain joins TRBV4-1 and TRBJ2-2; TRBD2 agrees at 10 bases. V lost 4 bases to trimming and J lost 4 bases; unmatched junction nucleotides: 6. The CDR3 runs 16 residues. The germline gives CDR1 MGHRA, CDR2 YSYEKL. The CDR3 DNA reads as TGCGCCAGCAGCCGCCGACTAGCGGGCTTCACCGGGGAGCTGTTTTTT. It yields the protein CASSRRLAGFTGELFF.

The CDR3, as DNA: TGTGCCACCAGTGCCACGACAGCCACAGATACGCAGTATTTT. It specifies CATSATTATDTQYF. The chain uses TRBV24-1 and TRBJ2-3, with D possibly being TRBD1 (5 bases). The germline gives CDR1 KGHDR, CDR2 SFDVKD. The CDR3 is made up of 14 amino acids. Trimming shortened V by 5 bases and J by 2 bases, and 10 bases separated the two germline ends.

This clone was seen just once. The chain carries TRBV28 and TRBJ1-1, with D hard to call. This CDR3 comprises 14 residues. V lost 5 bases and J lost 3, with 13 bases in between. The germline gives CDR1 MDHEN, CDR2 SYDVKM. The CDR3: CASSPLGADTEAFF. In nucleotides, the CDR3 is TGTGCCAGCAGTCCTCTCGGCGCGGACACTGAAGCTTTCTTT.

The chain combines TRBV19 with TRBJ2-3; D is undetermined. The CDR3 is made up of 13 amino acids. Germline CDR1 reads LNHDA; CDR2 reads SQIVND (reference sequence). The CDR3 DNA is TGTGACAAACAGACGATAAACACAGATACGCAGTATTTT. This sequence encodes CDKQTINTDTQYF.

The chain links TRBV6-5 to TRBJ1-5, with D possibly being TRBD1 (5 bases). Germline values: CDR1 MNHEY, CDR2 SVGAGI. Trimming pared 7 bases from V and 1 base from J, leaving 14 bases between. The CDR3 contains 15 residues. The CDR3 coding sequence is TGTGCCAGCACTGTTTACGGGGCCAGCAATCAGCCCCAGCATTTT. The encoded protein is CASTVYGASNQPQHF.

The chain joins TRBV7-2 to TRBJ2-5; 7 bases match TRBD1. Germline-derived CDR1 and CDR2 are SGHTA and FQGNSA. CDR3 length: 14 residues. The ends lost 7 bases at V and 4 bases at J; junction bases unmatched: 9. In nucleotides, the CDR3 is TGTGCCAGCACCGGACAGGTTTTCGGAGAGACCCAGTACTTC. Encoded protein: CASTGQVFGETQYF.

The chain carries TRBV7-3 and TRBJ2-2; D is undetermined. The V end lost 2 bases, the J end lost 0 bases, and 10 bases lay between the germline ends. The CDR3 has 16 amino acids. Germline V gene lookup returns CDR1 SGHTA and CDR2 FQGTGA. The CDR3 DNA sequence: TGTGCCAGCAGCTTACTCGGTAGCACGAACACCGGGGAGCTGTTTTTT. Its protein product is CASSLLGSTNTGELFF.

This clone was recorded only once. The J gene is TRBJ1-5, the V gene TRBV10-2, with 10 bases aligning to TRBD1. V was pared by 3 bases and J by 9 bases, with 11 bases of the junction left unmatched. This CDR3 has 16 amino acids. Germline values: CDR1 WSHSY, CDR2 SAAADI. The CDR3 bases are TGCGCCAGCAGTGACCTGGGACAGGGGATTCTCTGGCCCCAGCATTTT. Protein sequence: CASSDLGQGILWPQHF.

The genes are TRBV5-1 and TRBJ1-2; 7 bases are a match to TRBD1. Germline CDR1 and CDR2: SGHRS and YFSETQ. This CDR3 contains 16 residues. J was trimmed by 10 bases and V by 3 bases; bases with no gene match: 18. CDR3 residues: CASSYGGTGALRDYTF. The CDR3 coding sequence is TGCGCCAGCAGCTATGGGGGAACAGGGGCCCTTCGAGACTACACCTTC.

This chain connects TRBV28 to TRBJ2-1; 9 bases are shared with TRBD1. The CDR3 sequence is 14 residues long. In germline, CDR1 is MDHEN, CDR2 SYDVKM. V lost 5 bases to trimming and J lost 4 bases; unmatched junction nucleotides: 3. CDR3 residues: CASSDRGSYNEQFF. The CDR3 region has the DNA TGTGCCAGCAGTGACAGGGGGAGTTACAATGAGCAGTTCTTC.

The V and J genes are TRBV6-5 and TRBJ2-7, with 10 bases identical to TRBD1. J gave up 5 bases and V 4 bases, and 8 bases lay outside the gene matches. The germline V gene has CDR1 MNHEY and CDR2 SVGAGI. This CDR3 contains 15 residues. The CDR3 nucleotides read TGTGCCAGCAGTTTCCCGGGGACAGGGGAGCACGAGCAGTACGTC. This gives the protein CASSFPGTGEHEQYV.

The V gene is TRBV18, the J gene TRBJ1-4; D ambiguous. The CDR3 loop spans 14 amino acids. With 4 bases removed from V and 2 bases from J, the gap between germline ends came to 8 bases. Germline V CDR1 and CDR2: KGHSH, LQKENI. CDR3 region: CASSRMGTNEKLFF. Written as DNA, the CDR3 is TGTGCCAGCTCACGGATGGGGACTAATGAAAAACTGTTTTTT.

Concerning this clone itself: Different DNA sequences within this sample yield the same CDR3. This rearrangement joins TRBV3-1 (or the pseudogene TRBV3-2) to TRBJ2-5, with D uncertain. The CDR3 sequence is 11 residues long. Deletions cut 3 bases from V and 4 bases from J, with 3 bases between. Germline-derived CDR1 and CDR2 are LGHDT and YNNKEL (reference sequence). The chain's CDR3 is CASSQGETQYF. Here the CDR3 DNA reads TGTGCCAGCAGCCAGGGAGAGACCCAGTACTTC.

This chain connects TRBV12-3 or TRBV12-4 to TRBJ2-1; D remains ambiguous. Trimming cost V 3 bases and J 0 bases, with 3 bases left between them. The CDR3 spans 13 residues. This CDR3 is CASSFLSYNEQFF. CDR3 coding DNA: TGTGCCAGCAGTTTCCTCTCCTACAATGAGCAGTTCTTC.

The genes are TRBV13 and TRBJ1-2, with D tentatively TRBD1 (6 bases). The CDR3 totals 15 residues. CDR1 PRHDT and CDR2 FYEKMQ come from the germline V gene (reference sequence). Trimming shortened V by 5 bases and J by 5 bases, and 18 bases separated the two germline ends. The CDR3, as DNA: TGTGCCAGCAGCATTTCGGGACAACCGGGATATGGCTACACCTTC. This encodes CASSISGQPGYGYTF.

This clone has only one observation. V gene TRBV5-5 combines with J gene TRBJ1-2, with a tentative D call TRBD1 (6 bases). The CDR3 covers 15 residues. Germline assignment: CDR1 SGHKS and CDR2 YYEKEE (reference sequence). V lost 0 bases, J lost 6 bases, and 15 bases lay in between. The DNA of the CDR3 is TGTGCCAGCAGCTTGGTATGGACGGGGGCGGATGGCTACACCTTC. Protein sequence: CASSLVWTGADGYTF.

This chain connects TRBV6-5 to TRBJ2-1, with 10 bases lining up with TRBD2. Germline loops: CDR1 MNHEY, CDR2 SVGAGI. V shed 5 bases, J shed 12 bases, and the junction held 4 bases outside the gene matches. This CDR3 has 12 amino acids. In DNA, the CDR3 is TGTGCCAGCAGTAGCGGGACTAGCGCGCAGTTCTTC. As protein: CASSSGTSAQFF.

The chain joins TRBV2 to TRBJ1-5; D gene uncertain. CDR1 and CDR2 from the germline V gene are SNHLY and FYNNEI. V was pared by 8 bases and J by 0 bases, with 11 bases between. There are 14 residues in the CDR3. The CDR3 is CASQTAYSNQPQHF. The CDR3 DNA reads as TGTGCCAGCCAGACGGCATATAGCAATCAGCCCCAGCATTTT.

The chain has TRBV10-1 and TRBJ2-1, with unresolved D. Trimming removed 2 bases at V and 5 bases at J, with 10 bases between. This CDR3 has 14 amino acids. Germline V gene sequence: CDR1 WNHNN, CDR2 SYGVQD (reference sequence). CDR3 DNA: TGCGCCAGCAGTGAGGGGAAGGTCCACAATGAGCAGTTCTTC. Translation: CASSEGKVHNEQFF.

Only one count was recorded for this clone. This rearrangement joins TRBV2 to TRBJ1-5; tentative D call: TRBD1 (6 bases). V was pared by 7 bases and J by 2 bases, with 15 bases between. CDR1 is SNHLY, CDR2 FYNNEI, per germline. There are 15 residues in the CDR3. CDR3 in DNA: TGTGCCAGCAACATTCTAGGGGGTGGCAATCAGCCCCAGCATTTT. Translating gives CASNILGGGNQPQHF.